Shown below are 17 T cell receptor beta chains from a single sample sequenced in a study of T cells in Graves' hyperthyroidism and ophthalmopathy. The investigators amplified TCR beta CDR3 regions from RNA transcripts. TCR CDR3 regions were first amplified by RT-PCR with HTBI primers. One entry per CDR3 protein results from TCRdb running MiXCR on the multiplex PCR reads. The table lists about 770,000 distinct CDR3 sequences, around 19% of them singletons. Sequencing input: blood. The receptors were gathered from a woman between 50 and 59 years old with Graves' hyperthyroidism that later progressed to Graves' ophthalmopathy.

The rearrangement joins TRBV13 to TRBJ2-1; D possibly corresponds to TRBD2 (7 bases). CDR1 and CDR2 (germline): PRHDT, FYEKMQ (reference sequence). V was shortened by 2 bases and J by 5 bases, with 16 bases between the two germline ends. The CDR3 runs to 16 residues. CDR3 region: CASSLNGGAGNNEQFF. CDR3 nucleotide sequence: TGTGCCAGCAGCTTAAATGGGGGGGCCGGAAACAATGAGCAGTTCTTC.

The chain couples TRBV5-1 to TRBJ1-2, with 8 bases lining up with TRBD1. With 5 bases clipped from V and 7 bases from J, the junction kept 10 bases outside the gene matches. This CDR3 is built from 14 residues. Per the germline V gene, CDR1 is SGHRS and CDR2 is YFSETQ. The DNA for the CDR3 is TGCGCCAGCAGATTAGGACAGGGCCTAGGTGGCTACACCTTC. Protein: CASRLGQGLGGYTF.

The V gene is TRBV10-3, the J gene TRBJ1-1; perhaps TRBD1 as D (5 bases). Germline V CDR1 and CDR2: ENHRY, SYGVKD. This CDR3 contains 17 residues. Trimming took off 3 bases at V and 1 base at J, with 18 bases between the two ends. CDR3 residues: CAISDQGWYRQNTEAFF. The CDR3 coding sequence is TGTGCCATCAGTGACCAGGGATGGTACAGGCAGAACACTGAAGCTTTCTTT.

There are a few counts of this clonotype. For the CDR3, the DNA is TGCAGTGCTAGAGCCCACGGACAGGGGTTGATGGGCAATCAGCCCCAGCATTTT. This translates into CSARAHGQGLMGNQPQHF. This chain connects TRBV20-1 to TRBJ1-5, with 9 bases matching TRBD1. CDR3 length equals 18 residues. V shed 1 base and J 2 bases; nucleotides not matched to a gene: 12. From germline, CDR1 is DFQATT and CDR2 SNEGSKA (reference sequence).

This chain links TRBV6-6 with TRBJ1-4; 7 nucleotides agree with TRBD1. Per the germline V gene, CDR1 is MNHNY and CDR2 is SVGAGI (reference sequence). After removal of 0 bases from V and 4 bases from J, the junction contained 2 bases not matched to a gene. The CDR3 totals 15 residues. CDR3: CASSYSGTDNEKLFF. The CDR3 DNA reads TGTGCCAGCAGTTACTCCGGGACAGATAATGAAAAACTGTTTTTT.

This clonotype was counted only a few times. The chain has TRBV6-1 and TRBJ2-7, with TRBD1 matching 9 bases. J gave up 5 bases and V 7 bases, and 9 bases lay outside the gene matches. Germline V lookup: CDR1 MNHNS, CDR2 SASEGT. The CDR3 is made up of 14 amino acids. CDR3 sequence reads: CASTPAGTGNEQYF. DNA of the CDR3: TGTGCCAGCACCCCAGCCGGGACAGGGAACGAGCAGTACTTC.

This sequence joins TRBV11-3 and TRBJ2-2, with D possibly TRBD2 on 5 matching bases. The germline V and J ends were trimmed by 6 bases and 3 bases, with 11 bases remaining between them. This CDR3 is 14 amino acids long. Germline V gives CDR1 SGHNT, CDR2 YENEEA. The CDR3 sequence is CASSPRTYTGELFF. The CDR3 nucleotides are TGTGCCAGCAGTCCACGGACTTACACCGGGGAGCTGTTTTTT.

This clonotype showed up many times. The V gene is TRBV6-1, the J gene TRBJ1-1, with 8 bases identical to TRBD1. The V segment lost 1 base and the J segment 0 bases; nucleotides outside the gene matches: 10. Germline CDR1 reads MNHNS; CDR2 reads SASEGT. This CDR3 is built from 18 residues. CDR3 loop: CASSEGGQAWRMNTEAFF. The CDR3 DNA reads as TGTGCCAGCAGTGAAGGGGGACAGGCCTGGAGGATGAACACTGAAGCTTTCTTT.

A few counts support this clonotype. The rearrangement links TRBV6-1 to TRBJ1-5; 8 bases align to TRBD1. Trimming took 7 bases from V and 3 from J; bases not matched to a gene: 8. The germline gives CDR1 MNHNS, CDR2 SASEGT. The CDR3 covers 15 residues. In DNA, the CDR3 is TGTGCCAGCACCCTAGACAGGGGAAACAATCAGCCCCAGCATTTT. Amino acids: CASTLDRGNNQPQHF.

Here the CDR3 DNA reads TGCAGTGCTAGGGGGGCAGCGAATCAGCCCCAGCATTTT. Translation gives CSARGAANQPQHF. V usage is TRBV20-1 and J usage is TRBJ1-5; D is perhaps TRBD1 (6 bases). This CDR3 has 13 amino acids. The V and J ends lost 3 bases and 4 bases respectively, with 10 bases between them. From germline, CDR1 is DFQATT and CDR2 SNEGSKA (reference sequence).

This chain connects TRBV2 to TRBJ1-1; D is unresolved. The V gene lost 8 bases and the J gene lost 2 bases, with 6 bases spanning the gap. Germline CDR1 and CDR2: SNHLY and FYNNEI. The CDR3 is 11 residues long. CDR3 loop: CASWGNTEAFF. CDR3 nucleotide sequence: TGTGCCAGCTGGGGTAACACTGAAGCTTTCTTT.

This clonotype was counted many times. The rearrangement uses TRBV2 and TRBJ2-3; 12 bases agree with TRBD2. The V gene end was trimmed by 6 bases and the J gene end by 2 bases; junction bases not matched to a gene: 9. Germline V lookup: CDR1 SNHLY, CDR2 FYNNEI. CDR3 size: 17 residues. The CDR3 nucleotides are TGTGCCAGCAGACTGGGACTAGCGGGTTATGACACAGATACGCAGTATTTT. Amino acids: CASRLGLAGYDTDTQYF. Full variable domain (remainder filled in from reference TRBV2 and TRBJ2-3): EPEVTQTPSHQVTQMGQEVILRCVPISNHLYFYWYRQILGQKVEFLVSFYNNEISEKSEIFDDQFSVERPDGSNFTLKIRSTKLEDSAMYFCASRLGLAGYDTDTQYFGPGTRLTVL.

The chain carries TRBV5-1 and TRBJ2-2; D might be TRBD1 (6 bases). This CDR3 contains 14 residues. V was shortened by 3 bases and J by 6 bases, with 12 bases between the two germline ends. Germline V CDR1 and CDR2: SGHRS, YFSETQ. CDR3 region: CASSYTGRPGELFF. The CDR3 DNA reads TGCGCCAGCAGCTACACAGGGAGACCCGGGGAGCTGTTTTTT.

This clonotype was detected many times. CDR3 loop: CASSVPAGDTDTQYF. CDR3 DNA sequence: TGTGCCAGCAGTGTCCCAGCGGGGGACACAGATACGCAGTATTTT. The rearrangement joins TRBV2 to TRBJ2-3; 8 bases are shared with TRBD2. V shed 4 bases and J 2 bases; nucleotides not matched to a gene: 5. There are 15 residues in the CDR3. In germline, CDR1 is SNHLY, CDR2 FYNNEI.

This chain uses TRBV27 with TRBJ1-2; D is uncertain. The length of the CDR3 is 14 residues. In germline, CDR1 is MNHEY, CDR2 SMNVEV (reference sequence). Trimming removed 2 bases at V and 2 bases at J, with 9 bases between. The CDR3 protein is CASSLLGKNYGYTF. CDR3 nucleotide sequence: TGTGCCAGCAGTTTACTAGGGAAAAACTATGGCTACACCTTC.

This clonotype was counted only a few times. The chain couples TRBV19 to TRBJ2-7; D remains unclear. Trimming left V 6 bases short and J 0 bases short, with 15 bases between. Germline CDR1 is LNHDA and CDR2 is SQIVND (reference sequence). The CDR3 runs 15 residues. In DNA, the CDR3 is TGTGCCAGTAGCTCCCAAGGGCAGGCCTCCTACGAGCAGTACTTC. It yields the protein CASSSQGQASYEQYF.

Concerning this clonotype itself: A much larger clone sits a single nucleotide away, making a read error possible. The CDR3 nucleotides are TGTGCCAGCAGCGGAATGGGACGCCTCTACAATGAGCAGTTCTTC. Translating it yields CASSGMGRLYNEQFF. The V call is TRBV7-9, the J call TRBJ2-1; the D gene could be TRBD1 or TRBD2 (5 bases each). V was clipped by 5 bases and J by 3 bases, with 14 bases between them. Germline-derived CDR1 and CDR2 are SEHNR and FQNEAQ (reference sequence). This CDR3 comprises 15 residues. Together with reference TRBV7-9 and TRBJ2-1, the CDR3 gives the full variable domain: DTGVSQNPRHKITKRGQNVTFRCDPISEHNRLYWYRQTLGQGPEFLTYFQNEAQLEKSRLLSDRFSAERPKGSFSTLEIQRTEQGDSAMYLCASSGMGRLYNEQFFGPGTRLTVL.